The rows below give T cell receptor beta chains drawn from one sample of a study of T cell repertoires in cytomegalovirus infection. TCRdb reprocessed the reads via MiXCR and lists one record per CDR3 protein. Here the sample spans some 250,000 distinct CDR3 sequences, roughly 9.1% being singletons. The sample comprised PBMCs. These receptors originate from a human donor in good health (CMV status not recorded). Some clones in this sample may be carry-over from other donors' samples. The CDR3 runs from the conserved cysteine through the conserved F or W. D genes are given only for firm matches. For some rows the clone size is stated as once, few or many, or as a class when expanded; others skip it.

J,V,size,D,length,DNA,CDR3
TRBJ1-3,TRBV28,many,TRBD1,16,TGTGCCAGCAGTTTCCTACAGGGGATGACTGGAAACACCATATATTTT,CASSFLQGMTGNTIYF
TRBJ2-2,TRBV18,NA,NA,13,TGTGCCAGCTCACCGATGAACACCGGGGAGCTGTTTTTT,CASSPMNTGELFF
TRBJ2-3,TRBV7-2,many,NA,14,TGTGCCAGCAGCTTAGACTGGACTTCAGATACGCAGTATTTT,CASSLDWTSDTQYF
TRBJ2-7,TRBV28,NA,NA,13,TGTGCCAGCAAACGGGGATTCTCCTACGAGCAGTACTTC,CASKRGFSYEQYF
TRBJ2-5,TRBV20-1,few,NA,15,TGCAGTGCTAGAGATTTGGTCTCAGGAGGGGAGACCCAGTACTTC,CSARDLVSGGETQYF
TRBJ1-6,TRBV6-6,many,NA,12,TGTGCCAGCAGTGGAACCACACCCACCCTCCACTTT,CASSGTTPTLHF
TRBJ1-1,TRBV7-2,many,NA,14,TGTGCCAGCAGCTCGTTACTTTCGAACACTGAAGCTTTCTTT,CASSSLLSNTEAFF
TRBJ2-7,TRBV28,few,TRBD1,14,TGTGCCAGCAGGGTAGGGGGCGCCGGCTACGAGCAGTACTTC,CASRVGGAGYEQYF
TRBJ2-3,TRBV2,NA,TRBD2,16,TGTGCCAGCAGCGCTACCGGGACTAGCGTGGCAGATACGCAGTATTTT,CASSATGTSVADTQYF
TRBJ1-2,TRBV11-3,few,NA,13,TGTGCCAGCAGCCCCTCGACAGGCTATGGCTACACCTTC,CASSPSTGYGYTF
TRBJ1-6,TRBV30,NA,NA,15,TGTGCCTGGAGTGCCCCCGGGACGGGAAATTCACCCCTCCACTTT,CAWSAPGTGNSPLHF
TRBJ1-5,TRBV27,few,NA,13,TGTGCCAGCAGTTCCACGAGCAATCAGCCCCAGCATTTT,CASSSTSNQPQHF
TRBJ2-1,TRBV7-2,NA,NA,14,TGTGCCAGCAGCTTACGAGGGATTAACAATGAGCAGTTCTTC,CASSLRGINNEQFF
TRBJ1-4,TRBV7-6,many,NA,14,TGTGCCAGCAGCCCATCAGGAGGGACCGGAAAACTGTTTTTT,CASSPSGGTGKLFF
TRBJ2-7,TRBV6-2/TRBV6-3,NA,TRBD1,14,TGTGCCAGCAGTTACGGGGACAGAGCCTACGAGCAGTACTTC,CASSYGDRAYEQYF
TRBJ1-5,TRBV9,few,TRBD1,15,TGTGCCAGCAGCGTAGCTGGACAGGAGAATCAGCCCCAGCATTTT,CASSVAGQENQPQHF
TRBJ1-5,TRBV19,many,NA,15,TGTGCCAGTAGGACTCCGGGACGGGGAGATCAGCCCCAGCATTTT,CASRTPGRGDQPQHF
TRBJ1-1,TRBV7-9,many,NA,15,TGTGCCAGCAGCACCGGCGGAGCGCGGAACACTGAAGCTTTCTTT,CASSTGGARNTEAFF
TRBJ1-1,TRBV7-2,many,NA,14,TGTGCCAGCACCTTTGCGAGGTTGAACACTGAAGCTTTCTTT,CASTFARLNTEAFF
TRBJ1-5,TRBV7-2,many,NA,14,TGTGCCAGCAGGCCCGTGGGGGGCAATCAGCCCCAGCATTTT,CASRPVGGNQPQHF
TRBJ2-5,TRBV11-2,NA,NA,13,TGTGCCAGCAGCTTAACACAGATGGAGACCCAGTACTTC,CASSLTQMETQYF
TRBJ1-1,TRBV7-6,many,TRBD1,18,TGTGCCAGCAGCCCCGCCCTGACAGGGCCGTTCCTAGACACTGAAGCTTTCTTT,CASSPALTGPFLDTEAFF
TRBJ1-4,TRBV7-6,many,NA,17,TGTGCCAGCAGCTTAGCGCTGGGTAGGGAGACTAATGAAAAACTGTTTTTT,CASSLALGRETNEKLFF
TRBJ1-4,TRBV4-1,NA,NA,17,TGCGCCAGCAGCCAAGATCAAGGGGGAGGCTTGGGAGAAAAACTGTTTTTT,CASSQDQGGGLGEKLFF
TRBJ2-7,TRBV12-3/TRBV12-4,many,NA,15,TGTGCCAGCAGTCCTATTGGTAAGGGGAGCTGGGAGCAGTACTTC,CASSPIGKGSWEQYF
TRBJ2-1,TRBV7-2,many,NA,20,TGTGCCAGCAGCCCCGCGGTCCCTACCCGTCTCAGCCACACAGGGAATGAGCAGTTCTTC,CASSPAVPTRLSHTGNEQFF
TRBJ2-3,TRBV7-2,many,TRBD2,18,TGTGCCAGCAGCTTCAAGGGGACTAGCGGGGGCCGGGCAGATACGCAGTATTTT,CASSFKGTSGGRADTQYF
TRBJ1-2,TRBV29-1,NA,NA,14,TGCAGCGTGCGGGTGGAAGAGGCACCCTATGGCTACACCTTC,CSVRVEEAPYGYTF
TRBJ1-1,TRBV7-2,many,TRBD1,13,TGTGCCAGCAGCTCGGGACAGTATTCTGAAGCTTTCTTT,CASSSGQYSEAFF
TRBJ1-2,TRBV19,NA,NA,11,TGTGCCACCAAAACAGGGCATGGCTACACCTTC,CATKTGHGYTF
TRBJ2-2,TRBV7-6,NA,TRBD2,17,TGTGCCAGCAGCTCTCAGCTAGCGGGTATGAACACCGGGGAGCTGTTTTTT,CASSSQLAGMNTGELFF
TRBJ2-1,TRBV28,many,TRBD2,17,TGTGCCAGCAGTTTATCTGCTAGCGGGGGTAAAAAAAATGAGCAGTTCTTC,CASSLSASGGKKNEQFF
TRBJ2-3,TRBV7-6,few,TRBD2,16,TGTGCCAGCAGCTTCACAGCGGGAGGCAGCACAGATACGCAGTATTTT,CASSFTAGGSTDTQYF
TRBJ1-1,TRBV7-9,many,NA,16,TGTGCCAGCAGCTTAGGGCTCGGACCCATGAACACTGAAGCTTTCTTT,CASSLGLGPMNTEAFF
TRBJ1-5,TRBV6-2/TRBV6-3,many,NA,16,TGTGCCAGCAGTTACTCTGACGTGGGGAACCATCAGCCCCAGCATTTT,CASSYSDVGNHQPQHF
TRBJ1-2,TRBV20-1,few,NA,16,TGCAGTGCTAGAGATCGTTTTAAGGGGTCGAACTATGGCTACACCTTC,CSARDRFKGSNYGYTF
TRBJ1-1,TRBV28,many,TRBD1,14,TGTGCCAGCACCAGGGGGCCCAGCGGCACTGAAGCTTTCTTT,CASTRGPSGTEAFF
TRBJ1-1,TRBV28,NA,NA,15,TGTGCCAGCACCTCAGGTATCAGGACGAACACTGAAGCTTTCTTT,CASTSGIRTNTEAFF
TRBJ2-2,TRBV7-2,many,NA,13,TGTGCCAGCCGCAAAGGGGACACCGGGGAGCTGTTTTTT,CASRKGDTGELFF
TRBJ1-1,TRBV7-2,many,NA,16,TGTGCCAGCAGTATTAGCCCAAACAGGGATACCACTGAAGCTTTCTTT,CASSISPNRDTTEAFF
TRBJ1-5,TRBV6-2/TRBV6-3,NA,NA,15,TGTGCCAGCAGTTACTCCCCGCTGGGCAATCAGCCCCAGCATTTT,CASSYSPLGNQPQHF
TRBJ1-6,TRBV4-1,NA,NA,16,TGCGCCAGCAGCCAAGATCTCGGAGTCTGGGGTTCACCCCTCCACTTT,CASSQDLGVWGSPLHF
TRBJ1-2,TRBV7-2,many,NA,12,TGTGCCAGCGAGGCAGCCTTCTATGGCTACACCTTC,CASEAAFYGYTF
TRBJ1-1,TRBV19,few,NA,14,TGTGCCAGTAGTAGTCCCGGATTGAACACTGAAGCTTTCTTT,CASSSPGLNTEAFF
TRBJ1-1,TRBV3-1,NA,NA,15,TGTGCCAGCAGCCAAGGGCTGGGGCCTAACACTGAAGCTTTCTTT,CASSQGLGPNTEAFF
TRBJ1-2,TRBV20-1,few,NA,14,TGCAGTGCTAGAGGGGCCCGGGAAACCTATGGCTACACCTTC,CSARGARETYGYTF
TRBJ1-1,TRBV5-5,few,NA,14,TGTGCCAGCAGCCGGGCCCGTATGAACACTGAAGCTTTCTTT,CASSRARMNTEAFF
TRBJ2-1,TRBV30,NA,NA,13,TGTGCCTGGAGCGGAGGGCTAGAACGGGAGCAGTTCTTC,CAWSGGLEREQFF
TRBJ2-3,TRBV20-1,NA,NA,12,TGCAGTGCTCTACAGGGCACAGATACGCAGTATTTT,CSALQGTDTQYF
TRBJ1-5,TRBV7-2,many,NA,16,TGTGCCAGCAGCCCCTTTCGTGGGGTTAGCAATCAGCCCCAGCATTTT,CASSPFRGVSNQPQHF
TRBJ2-2,TRBV7-8,many,TRBD2,15,TGTGCCAGCAGCACGTGGACTAGCGCCACCGGGGAGCTGTTTTTT,CASSTWTSATGELFF
TRBJ2-3,TRBV6-5,NA,NA,17,TGTGCCAGCAGTTGGGACCCCCCCGGACGAAGCACAGATACGCAGTATTTT,CASSWDPPGRSTDTQYF
TRBJ2-5,TRBV20-1,NA,NA,17,TGCAGTGCTAGAGATGATCCCGGCAGTCTACTGAAAGAGACCCAGTACTTC,CSARDDPGSLLKETQYF
TRBJ1-6,TRBV7-6,many,TRBD1,13,TGTGCCAGCAGCGGACAGGATAATTCACCCCTCCACTTT,CASSGQDNSPLHF
TRBJ2-3,TRBV7-9,many,TRBD2,13,TGTGCCACCGGGGCGGGAGTTGGAGATACGCAGTATTTT,CATGAGVGDTQYF